This section outlines one T cell receptor (beta chain) sequence together with its context. Its antigen is still unknown. The germline V gene encodes CDR1 DFQATT and CDR2 SNEGSKA (reference sequence). This CDR3 comprises 12 residues. V lost 5 bases and J lost 16, with 18 bases in between. This sample stems from a study of Graves' ophthalmopathy and Graves' hyperthyroidism. On the study more broadly: By definition, stable hyperthyroidism involved no ophthalmopathy within 18 months of follow-up. Overall study results and limits: Also, most clonotypes expanded in the thyroid above 0.001 frequency appeared in blood. Stable hyperthyroidism and ophthalmopathy were told apart by a 13-signature model, which achieved roughly 90% sensitivity and 81.08% specificity. In predicting ophthalmopathy progression, the model reached about 69% sensitivity and 72% to 85% specificity.

Amplified material comprised TCR beta CDR3 regions derived from RNA transcripts. First-round RT-PCR employed HTBI primers, with a second-round multiplex PCR after it. TCRdb ran MiXCR on the multiplex PCR reads and lists one entry per CDR3 protein. The top ten clones hold more than 9.5% of a sample with over a million distinct CDR3 sequences, about two fifths of them seen once. The clonotype was recovered from an adult man with Graves' hyperthyroidism. The chain carries TRBV20-1 and TRBJ1-6; TRBD1 might be the D (5 bases). Sequences were obtained from peripheral blood or thyroid tissue (not recorded which). CDR3 coding DNA: TGCAGTGCTGGGAAGCAGGACACGGCGCTCCACTTT. Translating it yields CSAGKQDTALHF.